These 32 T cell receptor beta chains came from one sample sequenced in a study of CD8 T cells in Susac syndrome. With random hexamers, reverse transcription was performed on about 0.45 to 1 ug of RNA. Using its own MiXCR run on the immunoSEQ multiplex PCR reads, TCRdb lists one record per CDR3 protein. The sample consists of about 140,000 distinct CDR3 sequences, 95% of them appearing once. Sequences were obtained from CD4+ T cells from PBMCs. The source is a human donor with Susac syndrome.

The DNA for the CDR3 is TGTGCCAGCAGCATCCCAGGGACCTACAATGAGCAGTTCTTC. Its translation: CASSIPGTYNEQFF. The rearrangement joins TRBV12-3 or TRBV12-4 to TRBJ2-1, with a tentative D call TRBD1 (5 bases). CDR3 length equals 14 residues. V lost 6 bases and J 2 bases, leaving 11 bases between the germline ends.

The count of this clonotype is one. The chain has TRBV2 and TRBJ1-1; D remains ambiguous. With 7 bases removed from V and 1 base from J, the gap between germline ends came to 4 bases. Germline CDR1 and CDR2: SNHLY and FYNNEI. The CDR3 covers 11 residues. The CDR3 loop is CASKTNTEAFF. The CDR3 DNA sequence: TGTGCCAGCAAAACGAACACTGAAGCTTTCTTT.

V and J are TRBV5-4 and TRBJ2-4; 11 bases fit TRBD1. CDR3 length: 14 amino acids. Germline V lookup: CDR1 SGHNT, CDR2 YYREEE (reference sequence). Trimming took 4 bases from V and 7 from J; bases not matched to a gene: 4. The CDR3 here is CASSGRDRGNIQYF. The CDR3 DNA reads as TGTGCCAGCAGCGGACGGGACAGGGGGAACATTCAGTACTTC.

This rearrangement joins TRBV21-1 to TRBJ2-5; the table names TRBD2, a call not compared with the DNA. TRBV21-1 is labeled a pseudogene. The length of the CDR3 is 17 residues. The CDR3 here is CASSKEVVVWSGETQYF. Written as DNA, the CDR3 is TGTGCCAGCAGCAAAGAGGTTGTAGTGTGGAGCGGGGAGACCCAGTACTTC.

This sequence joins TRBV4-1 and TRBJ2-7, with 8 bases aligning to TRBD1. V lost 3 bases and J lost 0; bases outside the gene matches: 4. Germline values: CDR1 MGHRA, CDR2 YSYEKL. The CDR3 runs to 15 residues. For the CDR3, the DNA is TGCGCCAGCAGCCATCCGGGACAGGTCTCCTACGAGCAGTACTTC. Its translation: CASSHPGQVSYEQYF.

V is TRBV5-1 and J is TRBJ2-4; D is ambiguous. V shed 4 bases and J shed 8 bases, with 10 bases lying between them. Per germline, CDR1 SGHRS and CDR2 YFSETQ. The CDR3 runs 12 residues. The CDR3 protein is CASSRNNDIQYF. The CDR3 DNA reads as TGCGCCAGCAGCCGAAACAATGACATTCAGTACTTC.

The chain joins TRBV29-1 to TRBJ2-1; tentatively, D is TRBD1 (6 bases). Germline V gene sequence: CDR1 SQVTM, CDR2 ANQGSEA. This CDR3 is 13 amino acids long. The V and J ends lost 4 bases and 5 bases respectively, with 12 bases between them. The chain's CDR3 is CSVAGERNNEQFF. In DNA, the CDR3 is TGCAGCGTTGCAGGGGAAAGGAACAATGAGCAGTTCTTC.

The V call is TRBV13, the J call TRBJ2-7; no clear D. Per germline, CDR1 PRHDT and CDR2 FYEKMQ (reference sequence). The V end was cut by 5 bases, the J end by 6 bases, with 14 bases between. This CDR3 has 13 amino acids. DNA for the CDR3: TGTGCCAGCAGCCCCCCAATGAGTGGCGAGCAGTACTTC. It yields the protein CASSPPMSGEQYF.

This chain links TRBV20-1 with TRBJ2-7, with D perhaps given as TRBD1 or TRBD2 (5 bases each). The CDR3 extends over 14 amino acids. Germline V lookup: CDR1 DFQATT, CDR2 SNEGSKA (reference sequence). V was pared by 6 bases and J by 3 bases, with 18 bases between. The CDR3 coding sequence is TGCAGTGCAGGAACCGGGACCTTAGGCTACGAGCAGTACTTC. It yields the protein CSAGTGTLGYEQYF.

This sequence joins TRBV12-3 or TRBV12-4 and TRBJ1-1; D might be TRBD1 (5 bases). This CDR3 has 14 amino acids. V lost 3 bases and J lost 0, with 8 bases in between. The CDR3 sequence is CASSLRGMNTEAFF. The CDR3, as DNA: TGTGCCAGCAGTTTGCGGGGGATGAACACTGAAGCTTTCTTT.

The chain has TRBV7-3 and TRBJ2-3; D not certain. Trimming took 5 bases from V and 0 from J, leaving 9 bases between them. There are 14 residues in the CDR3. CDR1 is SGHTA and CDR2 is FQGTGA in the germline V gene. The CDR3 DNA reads TGTGCCAGCAGCCCAGATTTGAGCACAGATACGCAGTATTTT. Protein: CASSPDLSTDTQYF.

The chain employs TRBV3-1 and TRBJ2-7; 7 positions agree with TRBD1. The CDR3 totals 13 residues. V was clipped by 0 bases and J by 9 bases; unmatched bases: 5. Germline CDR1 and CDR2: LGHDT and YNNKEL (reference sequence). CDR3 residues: CASSQDTGAGQYF. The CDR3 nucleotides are TGTGCCAGCAGCCAAGATACAGGGGCGGGGCAGTACTTC.

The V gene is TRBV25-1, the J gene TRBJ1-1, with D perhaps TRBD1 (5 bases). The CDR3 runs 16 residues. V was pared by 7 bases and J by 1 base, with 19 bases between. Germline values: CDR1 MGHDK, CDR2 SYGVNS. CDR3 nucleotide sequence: TGTGCCAGCACAACCAAAAGAGGGGCAGGGAACACTGAAGCTTTCTTT. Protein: CASTTKRGAGNTEAFF.

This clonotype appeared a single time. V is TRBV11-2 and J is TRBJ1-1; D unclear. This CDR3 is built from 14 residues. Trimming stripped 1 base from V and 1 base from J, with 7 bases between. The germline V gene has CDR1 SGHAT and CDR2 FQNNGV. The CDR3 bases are TGTGCCAGCAGCTTAGGCAGGTCGAACACTGAAGCTTTCTTT. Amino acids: CASSLGRSNTEAFF.

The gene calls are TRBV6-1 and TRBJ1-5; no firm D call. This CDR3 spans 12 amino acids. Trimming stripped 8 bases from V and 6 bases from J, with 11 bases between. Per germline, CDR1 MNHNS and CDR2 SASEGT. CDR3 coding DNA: TGTGCCAGCGCCTACTCGGTTCAGCCCCAGCATTTT. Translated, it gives CASAYSVQPQHF.

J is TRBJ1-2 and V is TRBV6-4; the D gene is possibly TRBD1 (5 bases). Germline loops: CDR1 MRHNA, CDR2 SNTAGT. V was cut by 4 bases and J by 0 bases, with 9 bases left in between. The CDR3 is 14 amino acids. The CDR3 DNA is TGTGCCAGCAGTGCAGGGCCTCCTAACTATGGCTACACCTTC. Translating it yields CASSAGPPNYGYTF.

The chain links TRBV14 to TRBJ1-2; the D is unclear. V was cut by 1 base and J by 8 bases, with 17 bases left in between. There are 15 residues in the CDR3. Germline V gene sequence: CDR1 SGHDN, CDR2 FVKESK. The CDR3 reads CASSQGTDFGRGYTF. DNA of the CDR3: TGTGCCAGCAGCCAAGGGACCGACTTCGGTCGGGGCTACACCTTC.

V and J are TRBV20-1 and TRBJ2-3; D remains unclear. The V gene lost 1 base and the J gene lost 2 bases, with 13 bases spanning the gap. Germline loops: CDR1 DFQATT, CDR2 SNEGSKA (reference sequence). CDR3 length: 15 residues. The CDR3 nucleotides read TGCAGTGCTAGAGTCGCACTTCAACCCACAGATACGCAGTATTTT. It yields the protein CSARVALQPTDTQYF.

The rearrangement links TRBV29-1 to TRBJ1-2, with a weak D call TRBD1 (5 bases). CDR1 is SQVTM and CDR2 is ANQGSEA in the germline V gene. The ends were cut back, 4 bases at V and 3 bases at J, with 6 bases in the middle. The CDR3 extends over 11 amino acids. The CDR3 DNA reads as TGCAGCGTTGGACAGTACTATGGCTACACCTTC. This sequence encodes CSVGQYYGYTF. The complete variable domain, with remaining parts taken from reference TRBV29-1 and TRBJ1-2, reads SAVISQKPSRDICQRGTSLTIQCQVDSQVTMMFWYRQQPGQSLTLIATANQGSEATYESGFVIDKFPISRPNLTFSTLTVSNMSPEDSSIYLCSVGQYYGYTFGSGTRLTVV.

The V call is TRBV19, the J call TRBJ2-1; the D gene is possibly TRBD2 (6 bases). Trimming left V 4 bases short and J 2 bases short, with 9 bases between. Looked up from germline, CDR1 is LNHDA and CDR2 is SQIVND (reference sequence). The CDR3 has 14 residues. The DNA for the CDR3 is TGTGCCAGTAGTACCGTAGCGGCCTACAATGAGCAGTTCTTC. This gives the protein CASSTVAAYNEQFF.

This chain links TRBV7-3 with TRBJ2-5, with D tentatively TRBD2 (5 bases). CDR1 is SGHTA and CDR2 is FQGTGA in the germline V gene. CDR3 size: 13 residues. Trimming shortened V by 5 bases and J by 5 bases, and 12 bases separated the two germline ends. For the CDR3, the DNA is TGTGCCAGCAGCGCAACTAGTATTGAGACCCAGTACTTC. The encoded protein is CASSATSIETQYF.

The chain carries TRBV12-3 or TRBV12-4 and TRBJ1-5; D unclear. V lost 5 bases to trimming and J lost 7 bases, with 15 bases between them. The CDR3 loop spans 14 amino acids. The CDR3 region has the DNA TGTGCCAGCAGTCCCTCGGGAGGGCGACAGCCCCAGCATTTT. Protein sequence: CASSPSGGRQPQHF.

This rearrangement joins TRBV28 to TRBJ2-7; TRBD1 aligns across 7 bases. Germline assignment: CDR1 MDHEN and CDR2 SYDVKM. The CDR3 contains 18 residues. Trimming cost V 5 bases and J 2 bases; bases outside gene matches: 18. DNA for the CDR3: TGTGCCAGCAGTCGCTTCAAGGGACAGTCAGTTCCCGCCTACGAGCAGTACTTC. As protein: CASSRFKGQSVPAYEQYF.

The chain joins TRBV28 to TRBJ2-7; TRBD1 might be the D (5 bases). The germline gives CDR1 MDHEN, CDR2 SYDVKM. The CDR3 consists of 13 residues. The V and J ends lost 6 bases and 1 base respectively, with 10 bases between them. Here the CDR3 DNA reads TGTGCCAGCAGCCCAGGACATTCCTACGAGCAGTACTTC. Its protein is CASSPGHSYEQYF.

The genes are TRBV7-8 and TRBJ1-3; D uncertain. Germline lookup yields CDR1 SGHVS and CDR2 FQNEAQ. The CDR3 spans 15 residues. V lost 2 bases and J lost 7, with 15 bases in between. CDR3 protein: CASSLPARTWNTIYF. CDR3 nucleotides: TGTGCCAGCAGCTTACCGGCCAGGACTTGGAACACCATATATTTT.

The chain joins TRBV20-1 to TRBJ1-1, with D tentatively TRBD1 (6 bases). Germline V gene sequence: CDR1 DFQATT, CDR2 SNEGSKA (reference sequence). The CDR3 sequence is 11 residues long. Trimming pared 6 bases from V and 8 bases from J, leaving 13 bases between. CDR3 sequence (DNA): TGCAGTGCCTCCAATGGGGGCGAAGCTTTCTTT. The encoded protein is CSASNGGEAFF.

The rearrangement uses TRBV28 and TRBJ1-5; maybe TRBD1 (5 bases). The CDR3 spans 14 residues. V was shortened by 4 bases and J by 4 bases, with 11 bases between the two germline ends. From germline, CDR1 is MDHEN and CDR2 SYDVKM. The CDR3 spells CASSSGAGNQPQHF. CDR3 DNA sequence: TGTGCCAGCAGTTCCGGGGCAGGGAATCAGCCCCAGCATTTT.

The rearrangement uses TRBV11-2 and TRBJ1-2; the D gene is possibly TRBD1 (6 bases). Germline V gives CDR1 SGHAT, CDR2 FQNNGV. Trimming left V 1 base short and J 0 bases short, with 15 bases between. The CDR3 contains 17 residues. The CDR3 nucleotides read TGTGCCAGCAGCTTAGTCAGGACAGCTCAGACTAACTATGGCTACACCTTC. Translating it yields CASSLVRTAQTNYGYTF.

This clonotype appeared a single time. Written as DNA, the CDR3 is TGCAGTGCTAGAGAGGGTACCCCAGGGGAACACACTGAAGCTTTCTTT. Translated: CSAREGTPGEHTEAFF. The chain has TRBV20-1 and TRBJ1-1; D perhaps matches TRBD1 (6 bases). The germline V gene has CDR1 DFQATT and CDR2 SNEGSKA (reference sequence). Trimming took off 0 bases at V and 3 bases at J, with 17 bases between the two ends. The length of the CDR3 is 16 residues.

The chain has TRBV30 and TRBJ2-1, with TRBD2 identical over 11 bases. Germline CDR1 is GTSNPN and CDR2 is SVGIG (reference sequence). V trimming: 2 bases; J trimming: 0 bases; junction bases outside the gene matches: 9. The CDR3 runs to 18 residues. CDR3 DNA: TGTGCCTGGAGTCCCTGGCGACTAGCGGGGACCTCCTACAATGAGCAGTTCTTC. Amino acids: CAWSPWRLAGTSYNEQFF.

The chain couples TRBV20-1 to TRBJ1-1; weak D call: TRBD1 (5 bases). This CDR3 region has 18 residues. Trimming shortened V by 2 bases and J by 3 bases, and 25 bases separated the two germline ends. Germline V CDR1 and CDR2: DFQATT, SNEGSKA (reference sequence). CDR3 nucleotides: TGCAGTGCTAGAAGAACCGGATACTGGGGGAGTGATGACACTGAAGCTTTCTTT. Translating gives CSARRTGYWGSDDTEAFF.

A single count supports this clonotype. The CDR3 DNA reads as TGTGCCAGCAGCCACAGAAGCCTCCAAGAGACCCAGTACTTC. As protein: CASSHRSLQETQYF. The chain combines TRBV7-2 with TRBJ2-5; D unclear. The CDR3 contains 14 residues. The germline V gene has CDR1 SGHTA and CDR2 FQGNSA. The V and J ends lost 5 bases and 1 base respectively, with 11 bases between them.